This T cell receptor beta chain was sequenced in a study of T cells after yellow fever vaccination. This clonotype was found many times. The V gene end was trimmed by 4 bases and the J gene end by 7 bases; junction bases not matched to a gene: 8. CDR3 length: 14 amino acids. Germline V lookup: CDR1 MNHEY, CDR2 SVGAGI. A universal primer site and UMIs were added as TCR cDNA was made by 5'RACE template switching. TCRdb reprocessed the 5' RACE reads via MiXCR and lists one record per CDR3 protein. The sample contains 150,000 or so distinct CDR3 sequences, approximately 6.8% of which appear only once. V and J are TRBV6-5 and TRBJ1-1, with 8 nucleotides matching TRBD1. The sample was CD4+ T cells sorted from PBMCs, taken about 5 days after the first yellow fever vaccination. The clonotype originates from a man aged 18 to 30 who received the YFV17D yellow fever vaccine. DNA of the CDR3: TGTGCCAGCAGTTTTACCGCAGGGGGCGGTGAAGCTTTCTTT. It codes for CASSFTAGGGEAFF.